This T cell receptor (beta chain) was retrieved from a study of T cells in Graves' hyperthyroidism and ophthalmopathy (dated by TCRdb to the late 2010s). Regarding the study in general: Peripheral blood samples were taken at initial diagnosis, before any treatment was given. For training and testing, the 95 to 100 patients in the discovery cohort were randomly divided in a 7:3 ratio. The paper reports TCR Vbeta CDR3 sequencing of some 140 peripheral blood samples: under 45 ophthalmopathy, some 80 hyperthyroidism and approximately 17 progressor patients. Following sampling, methimazole starting at 30 mg daily was given to hyperthyroidism patients, and high-dose intravenous methylprednisolone was given to ophthalmopathy patients. In six Graves' hyperthyroidism patients, the study also compared T-cell repertoires from thyroid tissue with T-cell repertoires from blood. A discovery cohort of about a hundred patients, 43 with Graves' ophthalmopathy and about 60 with stable Graves' hyperthyroidism, was used to find distinguishing TCR V-J signatures. Whether ophthalmopathy could be predicted prospectively was tested in an independent validation cohort made up of under 20 hyperthyroidism patients plus 17 patients who later progressed to ophthalmopathy. Points the paper makes about the study in general: In validation, the model predicted progression to ophthalmopathy with 55% to 71% sensitivity and less than 75% specificity, a median of approximately 6.7 months before onset. No statistical method was used to set the sample size in advance, and investigators knew the group allocation. Blood samples also contained most of the expanded thyroid clonotypes (frequency above 0.001), which suggests that blood repertoires may reflect thyroid immune responses. Ophthalmopathy was separated from stable hyperthyroidism by a 13 V-J signature model, with just over 85% sensitivity and approximately 84% specificity obtained in cross-validation and 80%/75% obtained in testing.

This clonotype has ten or more counts. Its antigen is not yet known. No base quality values were provided; no much bigger clone lies one nucleotide off. Sequences MNHEY (CDR1) and SMNVEV (CDR2) are obtained from the germline V gene (reference sequence). The CDR3, cysteine through phenylalanine, is 12 amino acids long. Only the CDR3 region is kept as DNA, spanning 36 bases read in frame from base 1. V drops 8 bases and J drops 6 bases, leaving 14 bases in between. TCR beta CDR3 regions were amplified from RNA transcripts. A first-round RT-PCR of the TCR CDR3 used the HTBI primer set with the Qiagen OneStep RT-PCR kit. Libraries were constructed in a second round of multiplex PCR, after which size selection and purification were performed. The libraries were sequenced on an Illumina HiSeq2000 using paired-end 100 bp reads. Concerning the study's data processing: SOAPnuke was used to process the raw data, removing reads that contained adapters or uncalled bases, had a mean Phred below 15, or lacked an exact match to the constant primer or identifier. High-quality paired reads were merged using COPE v1.2.5, and each unique nucleotide sequence was defined as a clonotype. MiTCR v1.1 was used to align clonotypes to the IMGT TRBV, TRBD and TRBJ reference segments. Analysis was restricted to V-J combinations with a frequency above 0.0001, which covered over 98% of repertoires. The TCS score was defined as F50 (clonal expansion) divided by E x V (chaos), with BLOSUM62-based TCRdist calculated between CDR3 peptides within each V-J. Welch's t-statistics and random forest reduced around 510 V-J features to 13, which were used in a naive Bayes classifier (R e1071). TCRdb handled the public reads itself, with Q25 trimming in fastp and clone calling in MiXCR, and kept productive beta chains. Every entry covers one CDR3 protein and lists the most common genes and DNA from its rows. Clone size and V and J calls follow TCRdb, not the original study. The sample includes roughly 400,000 distinct CDR3 sequences, with 15% to 19% observed a single time. 25% to 30% of the sample comes from the top ten.

Hyperthyroidism patients were newly diagnosed, had a disease duration of under 2 months, and were aged 18 to 65 years. The study excluded patients with uncontrolled infections, other autoimmune diseases, pregnancy or lactation. Clinical symptoms, serum thyroxine and TRAb, thyroid ultrasound, and orbital computed tomography formed the basis for the diagnoses. Blood from progressor patients was drawn when they were first diagnosed with hyperthyroidism, before any ophthalmopathy symptoms appeared. PBMCs were isolated from 7.5 to 10 ml of fresh peripheral blood by Ficoll-Paque density gradient centrifugation. Progressor patients were first diagnosed with Graves' hyperthyroidism and then developed ophthalmopathy during follow-up. Total RNA was extracted with Trizol reagent, and quality was checked on an Agilent 2100 Bioanalyzer.

This TCR derives from a woman between 18 and 29 years old with Graves' hyperthyroidism that later progressed to Graves' ophthalmopathy. The chain uses TRBV27 and TRBJ2-7; TRBD2 is perhaps the D gene, given 7 matching bases. The sequencing input was blood. The CDR3 reads as follows: CASVGGGGEQYF. Here is the DNA: TGTGCCAGCGTGGGGGGGGGCGGCGAGCAGTACTTC.